This T cell receptor (beta chain) appears in the sequencing data of a study of T cells in Graves' hyperthyroidism and ophthalmopathy (dated by TCRdb to between 2019 and 2020). Study-wide context: A discovery cohort of fewer than 110 patients, roughly 45 with Graves' ophthalmopathy and 55 to 65 with stable Graves' hyperthyroidism, was used to find distinguishing TCR V-J signatures. An independent validation cohort of about 19 hyperthyroidism patients and 17 patients who later progressed to ophthalmopathy tested prospective prediction of ophthalmopathy. The 75 to 100 discovery patients were randomly split 7:3 into training and test sets. In addition, the study compared T-cell repertoires in thyroid tissue and in blood from several Graves' hyperthyroidism patients. After sampling, hyperthyroidism patients received methimazole starting at 30 mg daily, and ophthalmopathy patients received high-dose intravenous methylprednisolone. According to the paper, TCR Vbeta CDR3 sequencing was carried out on 135 peripheral blood samples, which came from around 43 ophthalmopathy, 70 to 80 hyperthyroidism and roughly 17 progressor patients. What the research found in general, with its limitations: No statistical method was used to fix the sample size in advance, and group allocation was not hidden from the investigators. Ophthalmopathy was separated from stable hyperthyroidism by a 13 V-J signature model, with about 86% sensitivity and about 81% specificity obtained in cross-validation and 80%/75% obtained in testing. In validation, the model predicted progression to ophthalmopathy with 55% to 71% sensitivity and about 72% specificity, a median of roughly seven months before onset. Blood samples also contained most of the expanded thyroid clonotypes (frequency above 0.001), which suggests that blood repertoires may reflect thyroid immune responses.

This clonotype came up many times. Its antigen is unknown. Base qualities are not provided; no much larger clone lies one nucleotide away. Germline trimming: 2 bases from V, 4 bases from J; junction bases outside gene matches: 7. The germline V gene supplies CDR1 SGHTA and CDR2 FQGNSA. Including cysteine and phenylalanine, the CDR3 has 16 amino acids. Kept here is only the CDR3 DNA, which spans 48 bases and is read in frame from base 1. The study excluded patients with uncontrolled infections, other autoimmune diseases, pregnancy or lactation. Diagnoses were based on clinical symptoms, serum thyroxine and TRAb, thyroid ultrasound and orbital computed tomography. Total RNA was extracted using Trizol reagent, and RNA quality was assessed on an Agilent 2100 Bioanalyzer. The TCR beta CDR3 regions were amplified from the RNA transcripts. The TCR CDR3 was subjected to a first round of RT-PCR using the HTBI primer set and the Qiagen OneStep RT-PCR kit. A second multiplex PCR round built the libraries, followed by size selection and purification. The libraries were sequenced on an Illumina HiSeq2000 using paired-end 100 bp reads. The paper's processing steps were these. SOAPnuke was used to process the raw data, removing reads that contained adapters or uncalled bases, had a mean Phred below 15, or lacked an exact match to the constant primer or identifier. COPE v1.2.5 was used to merge high-quality paired reads, and clonotypes were defined as unique nucleotide sequences. MiTCR v1.1 was used to align clonotypes to the IMGT TRBV, TRBD and TRBJ reference segments. The analysis included only V-J combinations with a frequency above 0.0001, which together covered 99% to 99.2% of the repertoires. A TCS score was defined as the ratio of F50 (clonal expansion) to E x V (chaos), with BLOSUM62-based TCRdist applied between CDR3 peptides within each V-J. Welch's t-statistics and random forest reduced around 510 V-J features to roughly 13, which were used in a naive Bayes classifier (R e1071). Thyroid-blood repertoire similarity was quantified with the Morisita-Horn index. The raw public data were reprocessed by TCRdb itself: fastp quality trimming at Q25, MiXCR clonotype calling, in-frame beta chains only. Each CDR3 protein gets just one entry, which takes the most common genes and DNA from the rows behind it. V and J calls and clone size were set by TCRdb, not the authors. The sample has 480,000 or so distinct CDR3 sequences on record, 40% to 50% of them singletons. Jointly, the top ten make up around two fifths of the sample.

This TCR was sampled from an adult woman with Graves' disease, either hyperthyroidism or ophthalmopathy (not recorded which). Recombination linked TRBV7-2 to TRBJ2-2; 7 nucleotides in the junction match TRBD1. Sequencing input: peripheral blood or thyroid tissue (not recorded which). The bases read TGTGCCAGCAGCTTATTTGTAGCAGGGGGCACCGGGGAGCTGTTTTTT. This yields the protein CASSLFVAGGTGELFF.